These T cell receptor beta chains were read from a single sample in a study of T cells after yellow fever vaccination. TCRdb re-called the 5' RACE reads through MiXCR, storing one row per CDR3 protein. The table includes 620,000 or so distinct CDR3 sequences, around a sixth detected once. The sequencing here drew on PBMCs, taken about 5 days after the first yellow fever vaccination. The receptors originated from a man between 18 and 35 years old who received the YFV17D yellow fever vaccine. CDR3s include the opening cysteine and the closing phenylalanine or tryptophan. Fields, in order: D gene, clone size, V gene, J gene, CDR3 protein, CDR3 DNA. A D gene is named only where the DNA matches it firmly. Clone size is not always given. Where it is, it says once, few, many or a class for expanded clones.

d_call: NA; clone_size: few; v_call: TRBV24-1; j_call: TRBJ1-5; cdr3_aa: CATSAGHNNQPQHF; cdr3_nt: TGTGCCACCAGTGCCGGACATAACAATCAGCCCCAGCATTTT
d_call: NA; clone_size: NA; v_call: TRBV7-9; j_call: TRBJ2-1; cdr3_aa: CASSWYESYNEQFF; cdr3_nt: TGTGCCAGCAGCTGGTATGAATCCTACAATGAGCAGTTCTTC
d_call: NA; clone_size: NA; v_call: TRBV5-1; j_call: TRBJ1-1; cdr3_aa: CASSLASGPGTEAFF; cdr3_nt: TGCGCCAGCAGCTTGGCGTCGGGGCCGGGGACTGAAGCTTTCTTT
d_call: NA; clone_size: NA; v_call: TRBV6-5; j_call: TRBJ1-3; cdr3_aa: CASSYQRRAGNTIYF; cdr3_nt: TGTGCCAGCAGTTATCAGAGACGAGCTGGAAACACCATATATTTT
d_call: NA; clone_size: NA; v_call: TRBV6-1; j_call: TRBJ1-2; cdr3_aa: CASSPSGAGGYTF; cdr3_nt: TGTGCCAGCAGCCCCAGTGGGGCTGGTGGCTACACCTTC
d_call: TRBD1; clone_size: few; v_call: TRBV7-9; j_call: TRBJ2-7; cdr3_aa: CASIPIRDRNYEQYF; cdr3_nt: TGTGCCAGCATCCCTATCCGGGACAGGAACTACGAGCAGTACTTC
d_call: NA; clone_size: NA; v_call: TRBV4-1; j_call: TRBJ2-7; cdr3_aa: CASSQAVGGGEQYF; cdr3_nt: TGCGCCAGCAGCCAAGCGGTAGGGGGGGGTGAGCAGTACTTC
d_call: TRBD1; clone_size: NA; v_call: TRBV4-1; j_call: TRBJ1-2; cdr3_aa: CASSQNRGTYGYTF; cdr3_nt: TGCGCCAGCAGCCAAAACAGGGGCACCTATGGCTACACCTTC
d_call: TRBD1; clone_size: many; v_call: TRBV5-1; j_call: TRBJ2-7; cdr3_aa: CASSLGDSRSYEQYF; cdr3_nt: TGCGCCAGCAGCTTGGGGGACAGCCGCTCCTACGAGCAGTACTTC
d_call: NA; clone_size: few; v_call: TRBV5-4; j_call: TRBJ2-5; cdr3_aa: CASSNSGQETQYF; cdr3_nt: TGTGCCAGCAGCAATTCTGGCCAAGAGACCCAGTACTTC
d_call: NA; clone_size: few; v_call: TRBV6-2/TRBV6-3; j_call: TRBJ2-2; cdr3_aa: CASSYLMVFELFF; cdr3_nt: TGTGCCAGCAGTTACTTAATGGTATTCGAGCTGTTTTTT
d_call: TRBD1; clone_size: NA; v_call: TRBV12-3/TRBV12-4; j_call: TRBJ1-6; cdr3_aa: CASSGTANSPLHF; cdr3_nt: TGTGCCAGCAGCGGGACAGCGAATTCACCCCTCCACTTT
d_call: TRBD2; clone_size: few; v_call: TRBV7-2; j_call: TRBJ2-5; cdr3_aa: CASSLAFLLAGVSETQYF; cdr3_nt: TGTGCCAGCAGCTTAGCGTTCCTACTAGCGGGGGTTTCCGAGACCCAGTACTTC
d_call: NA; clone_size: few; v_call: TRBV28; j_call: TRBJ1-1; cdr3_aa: CASKHRVLSEAFF; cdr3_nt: TGTGCCAGCAAGCACAGGGTGTTGTCTGAAGCTTTCTTT
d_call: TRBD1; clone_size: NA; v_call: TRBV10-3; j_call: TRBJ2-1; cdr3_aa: CAISESTGVRWGQFF; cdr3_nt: TGTGCCATCAGTGAGTCGACAGGGGTTAGGTGGGGGCAGTTCTTC
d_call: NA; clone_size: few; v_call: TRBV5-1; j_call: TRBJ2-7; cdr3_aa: CASSFPERYEQYF; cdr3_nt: TGCGCCAGCAGCTTCCCCGAGCGGTACGAGCAGTACTTC
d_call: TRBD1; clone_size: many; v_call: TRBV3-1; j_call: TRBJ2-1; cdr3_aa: CASSQVNRGPGPYNEQFF; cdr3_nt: TGTGCCAGCAGCCAAGTCAACAGGGGGCCAGGGCCCTACAATGAGCAGTTCTTC
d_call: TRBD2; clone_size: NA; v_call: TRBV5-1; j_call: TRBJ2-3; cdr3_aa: CASSFSGVASTDTQYF; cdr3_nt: TGCGCCAGCAGCTTTAGCGGGGTCGCTAGCACAGATACGCAGTATTTT
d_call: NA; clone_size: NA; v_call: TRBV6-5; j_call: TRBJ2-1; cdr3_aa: CASSYGTTEQFF; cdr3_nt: TGTGCCAGCAGTTATGGGACAACGGAGCAGTTCTTC
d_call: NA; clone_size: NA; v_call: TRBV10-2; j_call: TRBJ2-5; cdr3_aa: CASSGRLGAQETQYF; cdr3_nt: TGCGCCAGCAGTGGTCGACTAGGAGCACAAGAGACCCAGTACTTC
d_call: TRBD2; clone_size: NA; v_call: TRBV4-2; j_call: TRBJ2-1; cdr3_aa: CASSQELAGRNEQFF; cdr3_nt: TGTGCCAGCAGCCAAGAACTAGCGGGGAGAAATGAGCAGTTCTTC
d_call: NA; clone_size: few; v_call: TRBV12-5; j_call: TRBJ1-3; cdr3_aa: CASGPHRKDSGNTIYF; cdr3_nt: TGTGCTAGTGGCCCCCACCGCAAGGACAGTGGAAACACCATATATTTT
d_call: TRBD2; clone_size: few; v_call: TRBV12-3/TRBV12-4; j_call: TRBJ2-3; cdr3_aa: CASSSGWRGGKDTQYF; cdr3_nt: TGTGCCAGCAGCTCGGGTTGGCGGGGGGGTAAAGATACGCAGTATTTT
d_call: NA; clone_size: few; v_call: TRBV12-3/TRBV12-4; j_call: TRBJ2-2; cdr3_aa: CASSSGFGGELFF; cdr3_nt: TGTGCCAGCAGTTCGGGGTTCGGCGGGGAGCTGTTTTTT
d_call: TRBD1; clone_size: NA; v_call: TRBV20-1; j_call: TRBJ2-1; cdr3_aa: CSATGTGGAFGQFF; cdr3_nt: TGCAGTGCTACTGGGACAGGGGGCGCGTTCGGGCAGTTCTTC
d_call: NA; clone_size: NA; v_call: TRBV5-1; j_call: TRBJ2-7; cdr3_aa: CASSLESKNYEQYF; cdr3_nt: TGCGCCAGCAGCTTGGAGTCAAAGAACTACGAGCAGTACTTC
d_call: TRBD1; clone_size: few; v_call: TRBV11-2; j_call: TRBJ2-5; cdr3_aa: CASSSLTGERKTQYF; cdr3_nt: TGTGCCAGCAGCTCCCTAACAGGGGAGAGGAAGACCCAGTACTTC
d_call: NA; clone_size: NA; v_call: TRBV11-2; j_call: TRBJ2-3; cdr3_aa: CASSLGDDTDWAGSTDTQYF; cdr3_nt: TGTGCCAGCAGCTTAGGCGACGATACCGACTGGGCGGGTAGCACAGATACGCAGTATTTT
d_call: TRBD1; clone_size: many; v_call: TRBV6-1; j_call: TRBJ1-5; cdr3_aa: CASSLQGDQPQHF; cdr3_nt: TGTGCCAGCAGTCTCCAGGGGGATCAGCCCCAGCATTTT
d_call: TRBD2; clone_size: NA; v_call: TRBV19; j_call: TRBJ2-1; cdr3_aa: CASTLLRGGAYEQFF; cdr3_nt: TGTGCCAGTACCCTACTTCGCGGGGGGGCATATGAGCAGTTCTTC
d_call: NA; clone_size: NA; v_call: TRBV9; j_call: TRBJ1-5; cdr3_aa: CASSVLGNSNQPQHF; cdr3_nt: TGTGCCAGCAGCGTATTGGGCAATTCCAATCAGCCCCAGCATTTT
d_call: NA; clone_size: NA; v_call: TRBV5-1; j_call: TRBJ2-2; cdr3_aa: CASSLAVGSSNTGELFF; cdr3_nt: TGCGCCAGCAGCTTGGCCGTGGGTTCTTCGAACACCGGGGAGCTGTTTTTT
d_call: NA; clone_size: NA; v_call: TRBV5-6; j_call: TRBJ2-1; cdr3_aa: CASSRDDNEQFF; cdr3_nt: TGTGCCAGCAGCCGGGACGACAATGAGCAGTTCTTC